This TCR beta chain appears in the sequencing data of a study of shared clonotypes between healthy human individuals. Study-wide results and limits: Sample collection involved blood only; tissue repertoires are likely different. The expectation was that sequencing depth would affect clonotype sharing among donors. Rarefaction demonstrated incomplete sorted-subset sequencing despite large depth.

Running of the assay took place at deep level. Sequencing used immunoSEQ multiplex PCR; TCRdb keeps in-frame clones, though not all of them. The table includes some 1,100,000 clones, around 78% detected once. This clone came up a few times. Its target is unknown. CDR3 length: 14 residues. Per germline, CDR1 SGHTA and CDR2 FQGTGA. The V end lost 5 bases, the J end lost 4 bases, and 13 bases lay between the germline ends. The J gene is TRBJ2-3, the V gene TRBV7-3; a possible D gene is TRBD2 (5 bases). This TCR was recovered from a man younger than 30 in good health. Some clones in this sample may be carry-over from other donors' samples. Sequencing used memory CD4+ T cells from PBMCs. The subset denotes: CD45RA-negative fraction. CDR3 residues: CASSRSAGPDTQYF. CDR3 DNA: TGTGCCAGCAGCCGGAGCGCGGGCCCAGATACGCAGTATTTT.